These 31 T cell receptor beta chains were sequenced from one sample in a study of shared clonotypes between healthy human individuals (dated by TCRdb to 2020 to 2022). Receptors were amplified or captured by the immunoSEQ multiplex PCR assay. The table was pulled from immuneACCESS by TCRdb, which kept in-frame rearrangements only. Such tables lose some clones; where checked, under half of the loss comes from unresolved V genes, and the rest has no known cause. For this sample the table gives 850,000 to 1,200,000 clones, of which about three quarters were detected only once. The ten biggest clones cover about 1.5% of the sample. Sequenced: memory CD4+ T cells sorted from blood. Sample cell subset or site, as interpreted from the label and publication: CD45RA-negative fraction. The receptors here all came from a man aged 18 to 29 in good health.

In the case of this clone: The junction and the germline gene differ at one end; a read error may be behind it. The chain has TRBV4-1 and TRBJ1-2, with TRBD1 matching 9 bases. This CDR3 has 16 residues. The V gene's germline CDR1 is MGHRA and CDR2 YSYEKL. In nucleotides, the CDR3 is TGCGCCAGCAGCCAAGATGGGACAGGGCCTAAGTATGGCTACACCTTC. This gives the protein CASSQDGTGPKYGYTF.

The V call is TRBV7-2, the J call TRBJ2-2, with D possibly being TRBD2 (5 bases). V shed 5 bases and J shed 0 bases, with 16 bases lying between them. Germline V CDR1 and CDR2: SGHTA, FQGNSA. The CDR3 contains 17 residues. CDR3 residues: CASSPGFRTSNTGELFF. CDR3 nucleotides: TGTGCCAGCAGCCCCGGGTTTAGGACTTCGAACACCGGGGAGCTGTTTTTT. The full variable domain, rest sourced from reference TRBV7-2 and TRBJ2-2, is GAGVSQSPSNKVTEKGKDVELRCDPISGHTALYWYRQSLGQGLEFLIYFQGNSAPDKSGLPSDRFSAERTGGSVSTLTIQRTQQEDSAVYLCASSPGFRTSNTGELFFGEGSRLTVL.

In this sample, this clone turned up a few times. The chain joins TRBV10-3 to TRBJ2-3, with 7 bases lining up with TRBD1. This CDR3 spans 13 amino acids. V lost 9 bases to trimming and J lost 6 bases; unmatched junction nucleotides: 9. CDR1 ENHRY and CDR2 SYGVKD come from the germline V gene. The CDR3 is CAIGEGARDTQYF. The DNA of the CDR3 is TGTGCCATTGGTGAGGGGGCGCGGGATACGCAGTATTTT.

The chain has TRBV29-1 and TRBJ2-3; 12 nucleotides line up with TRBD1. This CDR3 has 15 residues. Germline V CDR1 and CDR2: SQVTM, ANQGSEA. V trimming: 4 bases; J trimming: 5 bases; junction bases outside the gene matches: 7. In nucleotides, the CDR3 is TGCAGCGTTGGCGGGGACAGGGGGCGGGAAGATACGCAGTATTTT. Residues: CSVGGDRGREDTQYF.

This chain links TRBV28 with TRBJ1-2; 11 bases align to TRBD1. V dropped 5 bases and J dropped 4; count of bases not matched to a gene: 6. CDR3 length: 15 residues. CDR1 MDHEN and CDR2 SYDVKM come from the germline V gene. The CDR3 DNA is TGTGCCAGCAGTCCTAGGACAGGGGGCCGCTATGGCTACACCTTC. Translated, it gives CASSPRTGGRYGYTF.

The CDR3 spells CASSITSGPNTGELFF. In DNA, the CDR3 is TGTGCCAGCTCGATCACTAGCGGACCGAACACCGGGGAGCTGTTTTTT. J is TRBJ2-2 and V is TRBV18; TRBD2 aligns across 8 bases. V lost 6 bases to trimming and J lost 0 bases; unmatched junction nucleotides: 6. The CDR3 runs to 16 residues. Looked up from germline, CDR1 is KGHSH and CDR2 is LQKENI.

Written as DNA, the CDR3 is TGTGCCTGGAGGAGGACGGAAAAAGCTGGGGCCAACGTCCTGACTTTC. Residues: CAWRRTEKAGANVLTF. The chain combines TRBV30 with TRBJ2-6; D is uncertain. The CDR3 is 16 residues long. Trimming removed 3 bases from V and 2 bases from J, with 14 bases in between. Germline loops: CDR1 GTSNPN, CDR2 SVGIG (reference sequence).

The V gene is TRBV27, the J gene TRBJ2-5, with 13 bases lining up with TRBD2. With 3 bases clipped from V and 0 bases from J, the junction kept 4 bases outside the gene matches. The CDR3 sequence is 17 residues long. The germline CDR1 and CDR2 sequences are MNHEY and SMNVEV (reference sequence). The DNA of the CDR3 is TGTGCCAGCAGTTTCGGACTAGCGGGAGAGTACCAAGAGACCCAGTACTTC. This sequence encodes CASSFGLAGEYQETQYF.

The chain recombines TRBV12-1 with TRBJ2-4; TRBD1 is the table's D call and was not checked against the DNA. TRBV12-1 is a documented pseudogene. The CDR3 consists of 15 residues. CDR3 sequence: CASSFWVRGRSIQYF. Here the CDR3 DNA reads TGTGCCAGCAGCTTTTGGGTCAGGGGAAGGAGCATTCAGTACTTC.

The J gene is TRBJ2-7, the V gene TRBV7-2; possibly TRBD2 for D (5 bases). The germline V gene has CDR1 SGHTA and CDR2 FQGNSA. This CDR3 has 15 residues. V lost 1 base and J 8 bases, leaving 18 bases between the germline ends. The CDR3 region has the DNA TGTGCCAGCAGCTTAGAGGGAGCCCTAAGTGGACAGCAGTACTTC. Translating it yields CASSLEGALSGQQYF.

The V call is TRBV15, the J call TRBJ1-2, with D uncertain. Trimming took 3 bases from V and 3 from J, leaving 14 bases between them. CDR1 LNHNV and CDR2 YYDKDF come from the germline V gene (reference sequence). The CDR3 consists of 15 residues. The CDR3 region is CATSRSGRGHYGYTF. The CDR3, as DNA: TGTGCCACCAGCAGGTCGGGCCGTGGTCACTATGGCTACACCTTC.

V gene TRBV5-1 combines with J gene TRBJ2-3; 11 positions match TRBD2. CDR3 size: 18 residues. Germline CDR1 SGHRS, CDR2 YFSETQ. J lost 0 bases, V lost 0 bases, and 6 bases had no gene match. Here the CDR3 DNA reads TGCGCCAGCAGCTTGGGGGGACTAGCGGTTTCTAGCACAGATACGCAGTATTTT. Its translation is CASSLGGLAVSSTDTQYF. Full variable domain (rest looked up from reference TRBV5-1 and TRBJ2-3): KAGVTQTPRYLIKTRGQQVTLSCSPISGHRSVSWYQQTPGQGLQFLFEYFSETQRNKGNFPGRFSGRQFSNSRSEMNVSTLELGDSALYLCASSLGGLAVSSTDTQYFGPGTRLTVL.

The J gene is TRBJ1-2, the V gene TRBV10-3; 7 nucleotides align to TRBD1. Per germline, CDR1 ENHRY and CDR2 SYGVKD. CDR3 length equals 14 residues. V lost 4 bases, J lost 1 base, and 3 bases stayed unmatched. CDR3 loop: CAISGTGGNYGYTF. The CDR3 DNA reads TGTGCCATCAGTGGGACAGGAGGTAACTATGGCTACACCTTC.

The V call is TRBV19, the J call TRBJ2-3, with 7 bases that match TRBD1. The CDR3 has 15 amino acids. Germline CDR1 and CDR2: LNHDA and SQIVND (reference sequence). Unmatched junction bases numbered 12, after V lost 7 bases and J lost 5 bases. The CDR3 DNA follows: TGTGCCAGTAATACGGGCCTTCAGGGGGTAGATACGCAGTATTTT. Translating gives CASNTGLQGVDTQYF.

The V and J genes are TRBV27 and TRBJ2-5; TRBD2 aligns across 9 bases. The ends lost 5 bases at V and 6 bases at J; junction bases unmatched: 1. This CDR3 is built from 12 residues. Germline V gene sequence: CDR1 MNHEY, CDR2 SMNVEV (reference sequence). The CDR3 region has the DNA TGTGCCAGCAGTAGCGGGGGGCAGACCCAGTACTTC. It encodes CASSSGGQTQYF.

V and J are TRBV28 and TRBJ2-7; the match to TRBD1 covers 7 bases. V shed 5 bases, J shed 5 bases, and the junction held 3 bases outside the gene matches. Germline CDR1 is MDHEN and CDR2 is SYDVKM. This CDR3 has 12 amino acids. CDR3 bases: TGTGCCAGCAGTACAGGGGCGAACGAGCAGTACTTC. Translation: CASSTGANEQYF.

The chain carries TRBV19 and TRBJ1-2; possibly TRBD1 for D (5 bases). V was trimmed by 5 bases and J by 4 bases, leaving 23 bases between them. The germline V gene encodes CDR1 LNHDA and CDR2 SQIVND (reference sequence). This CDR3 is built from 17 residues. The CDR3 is CASSPTGQGALVYGYTF. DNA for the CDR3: TGTGCCAGTAGTCCCACCGGCCAGGGTGCCCTTGTCTATGGCTACACCTTC.

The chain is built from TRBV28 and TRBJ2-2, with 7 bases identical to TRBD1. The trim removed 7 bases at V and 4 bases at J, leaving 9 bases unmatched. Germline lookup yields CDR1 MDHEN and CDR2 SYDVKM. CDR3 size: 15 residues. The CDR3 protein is CASMEGGSITGELFF. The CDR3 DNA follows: TGTGCCAGCATGGAAGGGGGCAGTATCACCGGGGAGCTGTTTTTT.

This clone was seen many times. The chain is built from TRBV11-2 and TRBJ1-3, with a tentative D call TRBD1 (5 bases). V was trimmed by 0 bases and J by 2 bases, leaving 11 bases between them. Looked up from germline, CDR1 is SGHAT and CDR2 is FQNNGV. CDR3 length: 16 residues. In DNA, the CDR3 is TGTGCCAGCAGCTTAGAGCAGGGTATAACTGGAAACACCATATATTTT. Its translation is CASSLEQGITGNTIYF.

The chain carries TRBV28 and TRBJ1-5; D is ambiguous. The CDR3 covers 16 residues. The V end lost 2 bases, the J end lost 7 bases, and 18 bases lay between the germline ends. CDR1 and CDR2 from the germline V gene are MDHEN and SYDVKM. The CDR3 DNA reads TGTGCCAGCAGTTTAAGGGCCACCGGGGTCCGACAGCCCCAGCATTTT. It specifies CASSLRATGVRQPQHF.

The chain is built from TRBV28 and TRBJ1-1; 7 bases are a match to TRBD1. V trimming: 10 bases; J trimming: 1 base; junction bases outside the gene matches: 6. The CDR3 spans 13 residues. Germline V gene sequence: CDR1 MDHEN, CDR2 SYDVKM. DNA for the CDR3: TGTGCCACCAAGGGGGCCAAGAACACTGAAGCTTTCTTT. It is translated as CATKGAKNTEAFF.

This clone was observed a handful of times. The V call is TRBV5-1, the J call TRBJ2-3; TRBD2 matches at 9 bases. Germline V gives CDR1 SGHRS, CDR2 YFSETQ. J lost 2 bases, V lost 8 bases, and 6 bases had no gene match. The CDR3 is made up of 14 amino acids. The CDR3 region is CASGRGGNTDTQYF. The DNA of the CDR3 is TGCGCCAGTGGGCGGGGGGGAAACACAGATACGCAGTATTTT.

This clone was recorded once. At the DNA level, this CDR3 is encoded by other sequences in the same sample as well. CDR3 amino acids: CASSIGHSYEQYF. The CDR3 bases are TGTGCCAGTAGTATAGGCCATTCGTACGAGCAGTACTTC. This chain connects TRBV19 to TRBJ2-7; D uncertain. The ends were cut back, 1 base at V and 4 bases at J, with 8 bases in the middle. From germline, CDR1 is LNHDA and CDR2 SQIVND (reference sequence). CDR3 length: 13 amino acids. The whole variable domain, filled in from reference TRBV19 and TRBJ2-7, reads DGGITQSPKYLFRKEGQNVTLSCEQNLNHDAMYWYRQDPGQGLRLIYYSQIVNDFQKGDIAEGYSVSREKKESFPLTVTSAQKNPTAFYLCASSIGHSYEQYFGPGTRLTVT.

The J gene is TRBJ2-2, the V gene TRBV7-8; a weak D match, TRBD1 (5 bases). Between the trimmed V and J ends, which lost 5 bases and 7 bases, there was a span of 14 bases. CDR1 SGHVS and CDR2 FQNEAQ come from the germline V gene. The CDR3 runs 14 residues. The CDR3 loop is CASSQTGTVGELFF. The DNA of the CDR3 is TGTGCCAGCAGCCAAACAGGAACTGTCGGGGAGCTGTTTTTT.

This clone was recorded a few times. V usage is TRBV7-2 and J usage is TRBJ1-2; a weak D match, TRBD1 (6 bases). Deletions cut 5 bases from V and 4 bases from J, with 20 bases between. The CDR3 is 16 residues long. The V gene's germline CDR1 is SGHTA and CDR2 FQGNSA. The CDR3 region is CASSPRGGGFAYGYTF. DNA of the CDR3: TGTGCCAGCAGCCCTAGGGGGGGCGGGTTTGCCTATGGCTACACCTTC.

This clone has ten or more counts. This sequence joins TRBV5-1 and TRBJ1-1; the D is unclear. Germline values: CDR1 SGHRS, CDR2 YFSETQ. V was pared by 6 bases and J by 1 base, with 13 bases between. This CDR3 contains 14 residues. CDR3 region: CASTLSQSNTEAFF. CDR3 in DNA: TGCGCCAGCACCCTCAGCCAATCGAACACTGAAGCTTTCTTT.

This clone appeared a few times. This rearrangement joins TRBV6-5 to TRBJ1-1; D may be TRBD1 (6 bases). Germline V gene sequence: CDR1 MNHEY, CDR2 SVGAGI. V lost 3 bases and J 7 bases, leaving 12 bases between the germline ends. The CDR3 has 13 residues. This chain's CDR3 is CASSYSIRGEAFF. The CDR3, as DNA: TGTGCCAGCAGTTATTCGATCAGGGGTGAAGCTTTCTTT.

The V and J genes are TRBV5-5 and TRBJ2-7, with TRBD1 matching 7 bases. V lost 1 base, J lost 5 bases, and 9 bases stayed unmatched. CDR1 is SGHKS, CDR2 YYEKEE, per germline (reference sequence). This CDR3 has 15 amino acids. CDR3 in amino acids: CASSLQGVYGNEQYF. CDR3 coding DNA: TGTGCCAGCAGCTTGCAGGGGGTCTATGGGAACGAGCAGTACTTC.

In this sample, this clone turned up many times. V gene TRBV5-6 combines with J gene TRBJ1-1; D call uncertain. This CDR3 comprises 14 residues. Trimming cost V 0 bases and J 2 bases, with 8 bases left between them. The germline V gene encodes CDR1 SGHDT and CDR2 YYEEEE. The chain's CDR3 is CASSLGSFNTEAFF. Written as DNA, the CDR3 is TGTGCCAGCAGCTTGGGCAGTTTCAACACTGAAGCTTTCTTT. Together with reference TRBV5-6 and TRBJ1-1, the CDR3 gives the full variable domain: DAGVTQSPTHLIKTRGQQVTLRCSPKSGHDTVSWYQQALGQGPQFIFQYYEEEERQRGNFPDRFSGHQFPNYSSELNVNALLLGDSALYLCASSLGSFNTEAFFGQGTRLTVV.

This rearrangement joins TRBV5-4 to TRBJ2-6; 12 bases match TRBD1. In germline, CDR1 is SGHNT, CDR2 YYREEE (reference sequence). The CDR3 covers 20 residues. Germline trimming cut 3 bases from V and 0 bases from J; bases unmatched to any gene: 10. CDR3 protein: CASSSRDRGPLLSGANVLTF. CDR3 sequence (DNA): TGTGCCAGCAGCTCTCGGGACAGGGGGCCACTTCTCTCTGGGGCCAACGTCCTGACTTTC. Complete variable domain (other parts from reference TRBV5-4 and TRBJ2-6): ETGVTQSPTHLIKTRGQQVTLRCSSQSGHNTVSWYQQALGQGPQFIFQYYREEENGRGNFPPRFSGLQFPNYSSELNVNALELDDSALYLCASSSRDRGPLLSGANVLTFGAGSRLTVL.

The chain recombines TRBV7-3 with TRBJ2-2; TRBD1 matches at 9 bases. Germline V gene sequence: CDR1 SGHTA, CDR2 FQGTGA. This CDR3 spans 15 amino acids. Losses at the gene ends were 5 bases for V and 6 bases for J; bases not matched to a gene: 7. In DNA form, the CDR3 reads TGTGCCAGCAGCCCCAGGACAGGGGATCCCGGGGAGCTGTTTTTT. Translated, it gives CASSPRTGDPGELFF.